The rows below give T cell receptor beta chains drawn from one sample of a study of T cell responses to AZD1222 COVID-19 vaccine. Method: immunoSEQ multiplex PCR; TCRdb's copy keeps in-frame clones and lacks some. Of more than 110,000 clones in the sample, about nine tenths were seen once. The sequencing used peripheral blood, collected on day 0 of AZD1222 vaccination. The receptors derive from an adult in good health. Both conserved end residues are part of each CDR3. Each record gives: V gene, D gene, J gene, clone size, CDR3 protein, CDR3 DNA. A D gene is named only where the DNA matches it firmly. Part of the rows lack a size; the others show once, few, many or a class for expanded clones.

>TRBV5-1|-|TRBJ2-3|once
CASSLDGDTDTQYF
TGCGCCAGCAGCTTGGACGGGGACACAGATACGCAGTATTTT
>TRBV3-1/TRBV3-2|-|TRBJ2-5|once
CASSQAGHEYF
TGTGCCAGCAGCCAAGCCGGGCACGAGTACTTC
>TRBV20-1|-|TRBJ2-1|-
CSASIIYNEQFF
TGCAGTGCTAGTATCATTTACAATGAGCAGTTCTTC
>TRBV11-2|-|TRBJ2-7|-
CASQHRARSYEQYF
TGTGCCAGCCAACACCGGGCGCGCTCCTACGAGCAGTACTTC
>TRBV7-8|-|TRBJ1-1|-
CAGKGGLNTEAFF
TGTGCCGGAAAGGGGGGTTTGAACACTGAAGCTTTCTTT
>TRBV14|TRBD2|TRBJ2-1|-
CASSQDWGLAGIYNEQFF
TGTGCCAGCAGCCAAGATTGGGGACTAGCGGGGATCTACAATGAGCAGTTCTTC
>TRBV6-5|TRBD1|TRBJ1-5|-
CASRDDREGNQPQHF
TGTGCCAGCAGAGACGACAGGGAAGGCAATCAGCCCCAGCATTTT
>TRBV28|-|TRBJ1-2|-
CASTLEGTSKGYTF
TGTGCCAGCACCCTAGAGGGGACAAGTAAAGGCTACACCTTC
>TRBV6-5|-|TRBJ2-7|-
CASSYSGGRAHEQYF
TGTGCCAGCAGTTACTCGGGGGGCAGGGCGCACGAGCAGTACTTC
>TRBV30|-|TRBJ1-2|-
CAWTRDRLTYGYTF
TGTGCCTGGACCCGGGACCGATTAACCTATGGCTACACCTTC
>TRBV5-6|-|TRBJ1-4|-
CASSFRGTSTNEKLFF
TGTGCCAGCAGCTTTAGGGGAACCTCAACTAATGAAAAACTGTTTTTT
>TRBV4-1|-|TRBJ2-2|-
CASSPSGTSGGELFF
TGCGCCAGCAGCCCGTCCGGGACTTCAGGGGGGGAGCTGTTTTTT
>TRBV7-3|-|TRBJ2-1|-
CASSLSSYNEQFF
TGTGCCAGCAGCTTAAGCTCCTACAATGAGCAGTTCTTC
>TRBV2|-|TRBJ1-6|-
CASSISRNSPLHF
TGTGCCAGCAGTATTAGCCGGAATTCACCCCTCCACTTT
>TRBV25-1|TRBD1|TRBJ1-4|-
CASSKPTGGGEKLFF
TGTGCCAGCAGTAAGCCGACAGGGGGCGGAGAAAAACTGTTTTTT
>TRBV29-1|TRBD1|TRBJ1-1|-
CSVGQVLNTEAFF
TGCAGCGTGGGACAGGTACTGAACACTGAAGCTTTCTTT